This passage covers 11 T cell receptor beta chains from one sample sequenced in a study of T cell responses to AZD1222 COVID-19 vaccine. Some clones are missing from TCRdb's copy, which holds only in-frame ones; the method was immunoSEQ multiplex PCR. The sample shows over 95,000 clones, 91% of them seen only once. The material sequenced was peripheral blood, taken on day 0 of AZD1222 vaccination. The receptor set was obtained from an adult in good health.

V usage is TRBV6-5 and J usage is TRBJ1-1, with D maybe TRBD1 (6 bases). The germline V gene encodes CDR1 MNHEY and CDR2 SVGAGI. Trimming shortened V by 4 bases and J by 1 base, and 10 bases separated the two germline ends. The CDR3 extends over 14 amino acids. CDR3 sequence reads: CASSLRGGNTEAFF. The CDR3, as DNA: TGTGCCAGCAGTTTAAGGGGGGGGAACACTGAAGCTTTCTTT.

The chain recombines TRBV5-4 with TRBJ2-4, with 8 nucleotides matching TRBD1. V was pared by 2 bases and J by 8 bases, with 12 bases of the junction left unmatched. Germline CDR1 reads SGHNT; CDR2 reads YYREEE (reference sequence). The CDR3 covers 16 residues. CDR3 region: CASSLPGGGFRDIQYF. The CDR3 DNA reads as TGTGCCAGCAGCTTACCAGGGGGCGGTTTTCGGGACATTCAGTACTTC.

The chain links TRBV9 to TRBJ1-5; D possibly corresponds to TRBD1 (5 bases). This CDR3 has 15 amino acids. V gave up 1 base and J gave up 5 bases, with 13 bases separating them. Germline V lookup: CDR1 SGDLS, CDR2 YYNGEE. For the CDR3, the DNA is TGTGCCAGCAGCGTATCCGGGGGGTCGGATCAGCCCCAGCATTTT. This gives the protein CASSVSGGSDQPQHF.

The rearrangement uses TRBV30 and TRBJ1-3, with no clear D. This CDR3 has 13 residues. The V end was cut by 8 bases, the J end by 2 bases, with 13 bases between. Germline-derived CDR1 and CDR2 are GTSNPN and SVGIG (reference sequence). CDR3 nucleotide sequence: TGTGCCAGCACCCCAGACGCTGGAAACACCATATATTTT. Translating it yields CASTPDAGNTIYF. Together with reference TRBV30 and TRBJ1-3, the CDR3 gives the full variable domain: SQTIHQWPATLVQPVGSPLSLECTVEGTSNPNLYWYRQAAGRGLQLLFYSVGIGQISSEVPQNLSASRPQDRQFILSSKKLLLSDSGFYLCASTPDAGNTIYFGEGSWLTVV.

The genes are TRBV4-3 and TRBJ1-5; D might be TRBD1 (6 bases). Germline V CDR1 and CDR2: LGHNA, YSLEER. Trimming pared 2 bases from V and 2 bases from J, leaving 7 bases between. The CDR3 has 14 residues. Written as DNA, the CDR3 is TGCGCCAGCAGCCAACGACAGGGCAATCAGCCCCAGCATTTT. This codes for CASSQRQGNQPQHF.

The genes are TRBV5-5 and TRBJ1-5, with D unclear. The CDR3 runs 14 residues. Trimming left V 2 bases short and J 3 bases short, with 9 bases between. The germline V gene has CDR1 SGHKS and CDR2 YYEKEE (reference sequence). CDR3: CASSFQQTNQPQHF. In DNA form, the CDR3 reads TGTGCCAGCAGCTTCCAACAGACCAATCAGCCCCAGCATTTT.

This rearrangement joins TRBV7-3 to TRBJ2-1; a weak D match, TRBD1 (6 bases). CDR1 and CDR2 (germline): SGHTA, FQGTGA. This CDR3 is 18 amino acids long. V was pared by 3 bases and J by 6 bases, with 24 bases between. The CDR3 region is CASSFTPRTAATLNEQFF. The DNA of the CDR3 is TGTGCCAGCAGCTTTACACCTCGGACAGCCGCTACCCTCAATGAGCAGTTCTTC.

The genes are TRBV15 and TRBJ1-3, with 7 nucleotides matching TRBD1. Germline CDR1 reads LNHNV; CDR2 reads YYDKDF (reference sequence). CDR3 length: 18 amino acids. V was pared by 3 bases and J by 0 bases, with 11 bases of the junction left unmatched. The CDR3 DNA sequence: TGTGCCACCAGCAGTACCGAAAGGGGGCTTCTCTCTGGAAACACCATATATTTT. As protein: CATSSTERGLLSGNTIYF.

Concerning this clone: The sample carries other DNA sequences with the same CDR3. This chain connects TRBV4-3 to TRBJ2-7; unclear D gene. This CDR3 region has 13 residues. Trimming left V 1 base short and J 0 bases short, with 4 bases between. Germline assignment: CDR1 LGHNA and CDR2 YSLEER. The CDR3 loop is CASSQGISYEQYF. CDR3 sequence (DNA): TGCGCCAGCAGCCAAGGGATCTCCTACGAGCAGTACTTC.

The chain couples TRBV7-6 to TRBJ2-7; 9 bases line up with TRBD2. V lost 1 base, J lost 7 bases, and 8 bases stayed unmatched. This CDR3 comprises 15 residues. Germline-derived CDR1 and CDR2 are SGHVS and FNYEAQ. The CDR3: CASSLELAGSKEQYF. CDR3 DNA: TGTGCCAGCAGCTTAGAGCTAGCGGGGAGCAAGGAGCAGTACTTC.

This rearrangement joins TRBV6-5 to TRBJ1-2, with 9 bases aligning to TRBD1. Germline assignment: CDR1 MNHEY and CDR2 SVGAGI. The CDR3 totals 14 residues. Losses at the gene ends were 4 bases for V and 7 bases for J; bases not matched to a gene: 7. CDR3 in DNA: TGTGCCAGCAGTTCCCTGGGACAGGGATCTGGCTACACCTTC. Translating it yields CASSSLGQGSGYTF.